Shown below are 20 T cell receptor beta chains from a single sample sequenced in a study of blood T cell repertoires in COVID-19. Using immunoSEQ multiplex PCR, the repertoire was profiled, and TCRdb retains in-frame clones only, with some absent. Here the sample spans several thousand clones, roughly nine tenths being singletons. The material sequenced was peripheral blood. All receptors come from a human donor in a cohort sampled during active COVID-19.

The chain joins TRBV4-1 to TRBJ1-5, with D possibly TRBD1 on 6 matching bases. V lost 1 base and J 0 bases, leaving 13 bases between the germline ends. Germline assignment: CDR1 MGHRA and CDR2 YSYEKL. The CDR3 runs to 17 residues. CDR3 nucleotides: TGCGCCAGCAGCCAAGGGCGAGGGGGATATAGCAATCAGCCCCAGCATTTT. Protein: CASSQGRGGYSNQPQHF.

The chain employs TRBV5-4 and TRBJ2-2, with TRBD1 as a possible D gene (5 bases). Between the trimmed V and J ends, which lost 4 bases and 7 bases, there was a span of 8 bases. The length of the CDR3 is 12 residues. Germline CDR1 SGHNT, CDR2 YYREEE (reference sequence). CDR3 nucleotides: TGTGCCAGCAGCCCCGACAGCGGGGAGCTGTTTTTT. It codes for CASSPDSGELFF.

To note about this clone: Other nucleotide sequences from this sample produce the same CDR3. This sequence joins TRBV5-1 and TRBJ1-2; 9 bases are a match to TRBD1. Looked up from germline, CDR1 is SGHRS and CDR2 is YFSETQ. The CDR3 contains 15 residues. V shed 3 bases, J shed 4 bases, and the junction held 7 bases outside the gene matches. The CDR3 nucleotides read TGCGCCAGCAGCTCCGATGGGACAGGGAGCTATGGCTACACCTTC. Its translation: CASSSDGTGSYGYTF.

This rearrangement joins TRBV7-6 to TRBJ2-7; 13 bases agree with TRBD2. This CDR3 region has 16 residues. The germline V gene has CDR1 SGHVS and CDR2 FNYEAQ. V shed 5 bases, J shed 6 bases, and the junction held 10 bases outside the gene matches. CDR3 residues: CASSPGTSGVDGEQYF. The DNA of the CDR3 is TGTGCCAGCAGCCCTGGGACTAGCGGGGTAGACGGCGAGCAGTACTTC.

V usage is TRBV7-8 and J usage is TRBJ1-5; TRBD1 might be the D (6 bases). The CDR3 runs 17 residues. Germline V gives CDR1 SGHVS, CDR2 FQNEAQ. Trimming left V 5 bases short and J 0 bases short, with 17 bases between. The CDR3 loop is CASSRIGTPYSNQPQHF. In DNA, the CDR3 is TGTGCCAGCAGCCGGATCGGGACACCCTATAGCAATCAGCCCCAGCATTTT.

This rearrangement joins TRBV6-7 to TRBJ1-4; D is undetermined. TRBV6-7 carries the ORF label, with uncertain function. The V gene lost 5 bases and the J gene lost 7 bases, with 8 bases spanning the gap. This CDR3 region has 12 residues. This chain's CDR3 is CASSVFFEKLFF. The DNA of the CDR3 is TGTGCCAGCAGTGTCTTTTTTGAAAAACTGTTTTTT.

The chain employs TRBV6-5 and TRBJ1-5; unclear D gene. V dropped 6 bases and J dropped 0 bases, with 12 bases sitting between them. This CDR3 comprises 15 residues. Per germline, CDR1 MNHEY and CDR2 SVGAGI. The DNA for the CDR3 is TGTGCCAGCAGGACCCAGGTGGATAGCAATCAGCCCCAGCATTTT. It is translated as CASRTQVDSNQPQHF.

The chain couples TRBV27 to TRBJ1-3; TRBD1 matches 7 bases. The CDR3 contains 16 residues. CDR1 and CDR2 (germline): MNHEY, SMNVEV (reference sequence). Losses at the gene ends were 0 bases for V and 4 bases for J; bases not matched to a gene: 6. The CDR3 region is CASSLSLTGYGNTIYF. CDR3 sequence (DNA): TGTGCCAGCAGTTTATCGTTGACAGGGTACGGAAACACCATATATTTT.

The chain employs TRBV19 and TRBJ1-2; 9 bases align to TRBD1. Per germline, CDR1 LNHDA and CDR2 SQIVND (reference sequence). V lost 3 bases to trimming and J lost 5 bases; unmatched junction nucleotides: 7. There are 15 residues in the CDR3. The CDR3 protein is CASSIETGGRYGYTF. CDR3 sequence (DNA): TGTGCCAGTAGTATCGAGACAGGGGGAAGGTATGGCTACACCTTC. Full variable domain (outside the CDR3, taken from reference TRBV19 and TRBJ1-2): DGGITQSPKYLFRKEGQNVTLSCEQNLNHDAMYWYRQDPGQGLRLIYYSQIVNDFQKGDIAEGYSVSREKKESFPLTVTSAQKNPTAFYLCASSIETGGRYGYTFGSGTRLTVV.

This clone was detected only a few times. The CDR3 loop is CASSYRTVNNSPLHF. CDR3 in DNA: TGCGCCAGCAGCTACCGGACAGTGAATAATTCACCCCTCCACTTT. V and J are TRBV4-1 and TRBJ1-6; a possible D gene is TRBD1 (6 bases). V lost 5 bases and J lost 5, with 13 bases in between. The CDR3 consists of 15 residues. Germline V gene data show CDR1 as MGHRA and CDR2 as YSYEKL.

The DNA of the CDR3 is TGTGCCAGCAGCATAACCGGACAGGGCCCAACAATGGACACTGAAGCTTTCTTT. Protein sequence: CASSITGQGPTMDTEAFF. This sequence joins TRBV21-1 and TRBJ1-1; the table's D gene call, TRBD1, was not cross checked with the DNA. TRBV21-1 counts as a pseudogene. CDR3 length: 18 residues.

V gene TRBV27 combines with J gene TRBJ1-6, with a tentative D call TRBD1 (6 bases). V gave up 2 bases and J gave up 6 bases, with 11 bases separating them. The CDR3 spans 15 residues. Germline V gene data show CDR1 as MNHEY and CDR2 as SMNVEV (reference sequence). The CDR3 region is CASSLAGGLNSPLHF. The DNA of the CDR3 is TGTGCCAGCAGTTTAGCGGGGGGGCTTAATTCACCCCTCCACTTT.

This chain connects TRBV2 to TRBJ1-1; D gene ambiguous. The V end was cut by 3 bases, the J end by 1 base, with 6 bases between. Germline assignment: CDR1 SNHLY and CDR2 FYNNEI. The CDR3 consists of 13 residues. CDR3 residues: CASSETWNTEAFF. CDR3 coding DNA: TGTGCCAGCAGTGAGACATGGAACACTGAAGCTTTCTTT.

CDR3: CSASGEVDTGELFF. In nucleotides, the CDR3 is TGCAGTGCTAGTGGTGAAGTAGACACCGGGGAGCTGTTTTTT. The gene calls are TRBV20-1 and TRBJ2-2; no clear D. The CDR3 extends over 14 amino acids. Germline V gene sequence: CDR1 DFQATT, CDR2 SNEGSKA (reference sequence). Trimming cost V 3 bases and J 3 bases, with 11 bases left between them.

The V and J genes are TRBV6-5 and TRBJ2-7; TRBD1 matches at 7 bases. Germline values: CDR1 MNHEY, CDR2 SVGAGI. This CDR3 comprises 14 residues. J gave up 0 bases and V 7 bases, and 6 bases lay outside the gene matches. CDR3 bases: TGTGCCAGCACCCGGACAGGTAACTCCTACGAGCAGTACTTC. Its translation is CASTRTGNSYEQYF.

The chain joins TRBV4-1 to TRBJ2-2; TRBD1 is a possible D gene (6 bases). The CDR3 totals 13 residues. Germline CDR1 reads MGHRA; CDR2 reads YSYEKL. Trimming pared 9 bases from V and 2 bases from J, leaving 10 bases between. The CDR3 spells CASRQENTGELFF. The CDR3, as DNA: TGCGCCAGTAGACAGGAAAACACCGGGGAGCTGTTTTTT.

V and J are TRBV11-1 and TRBJ1-1; D might be TRBD1 (6 bases). The V end was cut by 3 bases, the J end by 7 bases, with 12 bases between. Germline V gene data show CDR1 as SGHAT and CDR2 as FQDESV (reference sequence). The CDR3 consists of 13 residues. DNA of the CDR3: TGTGCCAGCAGCTTCTACAGGGACGGTGAAGCTTTCTTT. Amino acids: CASSFYRDGEAFF.

The gene calls are TRBV29-1 and TRBJ2-4; possible D gene TRBD1, 6 bases. This CDR3 region has 18 residues. Germline CDR1 is SQVTM and CDR2 is ANQGSEA. The ends were cut back, 1 base at V and 1 base at J, with 20 bases in the middle. CDR3 sequence reads: CSVEVVRGGFGAKNIQYF. The CDR3 DNA follows: TGCAGCGTTGAAGTGGTCAGGGGTGGTTTTGGGGCCAAAAACATTCAGTACTTC. The full variable domain, in which reference TRBV29-1 and TRBJ2-4 provide the parts outside the CDR3, is SAVISQKPSRDICQRGTSLTIQCQVDSQVTMMFWYRQQPGQSLTLIATANQGSEATYESGFVIDKFPISRPNLTFSTLTVSNMSPEDSSIYLCSVEVVRGGFGAKNIQYFGAGTRLSVL.

V is TRBV7-9 and J is TRBJ2-7; weak D call: TRBD2 (5 bases). CDR3 length: 16 residues. CDR1 is SEHNR and CDR2 is FQNEAQ in the germline V gene (reference sequence). V dropped 0 bases and J dropped 5 bases, with 17 bases sitting between them. In nucleotides, the CDR3 is TGTGCCAGCAGCTTAGCCGTAGGTCCAACGGAGGACGAGCAGTACTTC. Residues: CASSLAVGPTEDEQYF.

The chain is built from TRBV6-6 and TRBJ1-5; 7 bases match TRBD1. Germline V gene sequence: CDR1 MNHNY, CDR2 SVGAGI (reference sequence). V dropped 7 bases and J dropped 5; count of bases not matched to a gene: 11. CDR3 size: 15 residues. CDR3 nucleotides: TGTGCCAGCACAGTCGACAGGGCCCCCGATCAGCCCCAGCATTTT. Amino acids: CASTVDRAPDQPQHF.